The clone carrying this T cell receptor beta chain was detected only a few times. Antigen unknown. Germline values: CDR1 SGHRS, CDR2 YFSETQ. The V and J ends lost 4 bases and 0 bases respectively, with 13 bases between them. The CDR3 extends over 16 amino acids. The sample is drawn from a study of T cells after yellow fever vaccination. Overall study findings and caveats: Post-booster samples contained most primary-vaccination clones (approximately 95% CD4, less than 90% CD8). The bulk population could contribute abundant contaminating clonotypes to FACS-sorted repertoires. When the response was secondary, it was weaker but reached its peak faster, day 5 versus 15.

Template switching by 5'RACE produced TCR cDNA, adding a universal primer site and UMIs. TCRdb fed the 5' RACE reads into MiXCR, producing one record per CDR3 protein. The sample carries 360,000 or so distinct CDR3 sequences, roughly 11% recorded once. This clonotype originated in a man between 18 and 29 years old who received the YFV17D yellow fever vaccine. The chain joins TRBV5-1 to TRBJ2-2; either TRBD1 or TRBD2 may supply D (5 bases each). Sequencing was performed on PBMCs, taken on the day of the first yellow fever vaccination. CDR3 sequence (DNA): TGCGCCAGCAGCGGGGGACGGACAACGAACACCGGGGAGCTGTTTTTT. Translated: CASSGGRTTNTGELFF.